Listed below are T cell receptor beta chains from one sample, sequenced in a study of cytomegalovirus exposure and HLA in healthy donors. TCRdb's copy holds only in-frame clones and misses some; the assay was immunoSEQ multiplex PCR. This table has tens of thousands of clones, 75% appearing once. The sample comprised PBMCs. These receptors were taken from a middle-aged man in good health and CMV-seronegative. Each CDR3 is given without its conserved first and last residue. The D gene is left open where the match is weak.

len	v_gene	j_gene	d_gene	CDR3aa
12	TRBV7-3	TRBJ1-1	TRBD1	ASSLDRVGTEAF
11	TRBV6-6	TRBJ1-2	.	AGKPTANYGYT
13	TRBV9	TRBJ1-4	.	ASSEGMGGREKLF
13	TRBV6-1	TRBJ1-1	.	ASSERAGPNTEAF
12	TRBV7-9	TRBJ1-1	.	ASSRTQRNTEAF
11	TRBV28	TRBJ1-4	TRBD1	ATLGQGVGKLF
12	TRBV5-1	TRBJ2-7	.	ASSLARGAYEQY
12	TRBV29-1	TRBJ2-1	.	SARGGLRYNEQF
11	TRBV2	TRBJ1-1	.	ASSESREGEAF
11	TRBV6-1	TRBJ2-7	.	ASSEAVFYEQY
13	TRBV10-3	TRBJ1-2	.	AISESKGVGYGYT
15	TRBV19	TRBJ1-6	.	ASSDEASSSYNSPLH
10	TRBV29-1	TRBJ2-7	TRBD1	SAHDRVYEQY
13	TRBV2	TRBJ2-7	TRBD2	ASRLGLAGGPVEY
13	TRBV5-1	TRBJ2-7	TRBD1	ASSESGQPSEEQY
13	TRBV5-4	TRBJ1-1	.	ASSLVGGTNTEAF
13	TRBV5-6	TRBJ1-2	TRBD1	ASSSGTGRVYGYT
13	TRBV5-1	TRBJ2-1	TRBD2	ASSVTSGAYNEQF
10	TRBV2	TRBJ2-7	.	ASSERRGQQY
11	TRBV7-7	TRBJ2-5	.	ASSKDWGETQY
13	TRBV6-1	TRBJ1-1	TRBD1	ASSAGLTGGTEAF
14	TRBV4-2	TRBJ1-2	.	ASSQEGQGRNYGYT
13	TRBV6-6	TRBJ1-1	.	ASTGRSQANTEAF
11	TRBV19	TRBJ2-7	.	ASSFGLIYEQY
14	TRBV2	TRBJ1-5	.	ASSRLGPLDNQPQH
11	TRBV7-2	TRBJ1-6	.	ASSTTGVTPLH
11	TRBV30	TRBJ1-1	.	AWSVRRGAEAF
10	TRBV7-9	TRBJ2-7	TRBD2	ASSITSGEQY
9	TRBV10-3	TRBJ2-7	.	AISDGYEQY
11	TRBV6-1	TRBJ1-5	.	ASSEAGGQPQH
13	TRBV9	TRBJ1-1	.	ASSVVAAKNTEAF
11	TRBV5-1	TRBJ1-1	.	ASSPTPTGEAF
14	TRBV6-6	TRBJ2-1	.	ASSYSSRALYNEQF
11	TRBV10-3	TRBJ1-2	.	AISESGEFGYT
13	TRBV29-1	TRBJ2-7	.	SVVKSRTRAYEQY